A single sample gave rise to the 19 T cell receptor beta chains below, sequenced in a study of OX40 agonist ivuxolimab in advanced cancers. The table came from immunoSEQ multiplex PCR; TCRdb's copy has only in-frame clones and leaves some out. The sample yields about 13,000 clones, 84% seen once. The sequenced sample was CD4+ or CD8+ T cells sorted from blood, obtained in a trial of the OX40 agonist ivuxolimab. These receptors all come from an adult with an advanced solid tumor such as melanoma, head and neck, liver or kidney cancer.

The V call is TRBV7-8, the J call TRBJ1-4; a possible D gene is TRBD1 (6 bases). V lost 1 base, J lost 4 bases, and 16 bases lay in between. Germline V gene lookup returns CDR1 SGHVS and CDR2 FQNEAQ. The CDR3 totals 17 residues. The CDR3 DNA follows: TGTGCCAGCAGCTTAGGGTACCAGGGGTATTATAATGAAAAACTGTTTTTT. It translates to CASSLGYQGYYNEKLFF.

The chain links TRBV6-1 to TRBJ1-6; maybe TRBD1 (6 bases). V was cut by 2 bases and J by 5 bases, with 13 bases left in between. CDR1 and CDR2 from the germline V gene are MNHNS and SASEGT. The CDR3 runs to 16 residues. CDR3 bases: TGTGCCAGCAGTGAAATTCGGGGGGCCCATAATTCACCCCTCCACTTT. Its protein is CASSEIRGAHNSPLHF.

This clone was observed once. The chain has TRBV6-4 and TRBJ2-1; 11 positions agree with TRBD2. After removal of 3 bases from V and 0 bases from J, the junction contained 4 bases not matched to a gene. The CDR3 loop spans 17 amino acids. Germline assignment: CDR1 MRHNA and CDR2 SNTAGT. The CDR3 bases are TGTGCCAGCAGTGAGACTAGCGGGGCCGGCTCCTACAATGAGCAGTTCTTC. It specifies CASSETSGAGSYNEQFF.

CDR3 region: CASSETGDAYEQYF. CDR3 nucleotides: TGTGCCAGCAGTGAGACAGGGGACGCCTACGAGCAGTACTTC. V gene TRBV27 combines with J gene TRBJ2-7, with TRBD1 matching 8 bases. The J segment lost 2 bases and the V segment lost 5 bases, leaving 5 bases of the junction unmatched. This CDR3 has 14 amino acids. CDR1 is MNHEY, CDR2 SMNVEV, per germline (reference sequence).

The chain couples TRBV9 to TRBJ2-2; TRBD2 might be the D (5 bases). The CDR3 contains 15 residues. Germline loops: CDR1 SGDLS, CDR2 YYNGEE. Deletions cut 4 bases from V and 0 bases from J, with 10 bases between. Written as DNA, the CDR3 is TGTGCCAGCAGCTCGGGGAGCTCGAACACCGGGGAGCTGTTTTTT. Its translation is CASSSGSSNTGELFF. Variable domain in full (rest from reference TRBV9 and TRBJ2-2): DSGVTQTPKHLITATGQRVTLRCSPRSGDLSVYWYQQSLDQGLQFLIQYYNGEERAKGNILERFSAQQFPDLHSELNLSSLELGDSALYFCASSSGSSNTGELFFGEGSRLTVL.

This clone occurred a few times. The chain joins TRBV7-9 to TRBJ1-6; D possibly corresponds to TRBD1 (5 bases). With 4 bases removed from V and 8 bases from J, the gap between germline ends came to 6 bases. The germline V gene has CDR1 SEHNR and CDR2 FQNEAQ (reference sequence). The CDR3 is made up of 12 amino acids. The CDR3 coding sequence is TGTGCCAGCAGCTCAGGGTATTCACCCCTCCACTTT. This codes for CASSSGYSPLHF.

This chain's CDR3 is CASSVVSTDTQYF. The CDR3 nucleotides are TGTGCCAGCAGCGTAGTGAGCACAGATACGCAGTATTTT. The V and J genes are TRBV9 and TRBJ2-3; D is uncertain. The V gene's germline CDR1 is SGDLS and CDR2 YYNGEE. The CDR3 totals 13 residues. V was cut by 0 bases and J by 0 bases, with 2 bases left in between.

The chain combines TRBV6-1 with TRBJ2-7; the D call may be TRBD1 or TRBD2 (6 bases each). Trimming shortened V by 6 bases and J by 2 bases, and 14 bases separated the two germline ends. CDR1 and CDR2 (germline): MNHNS, SASEGT. The CDR3 sequence is 14 residues long. The chain's CDR3 is CASSPKRGPYEQYF. The CDR3 bases are TGTGCCAGCAGCCCCAAACGGGGGCCCTACGAGCAGTACTTC.

The V gene is TRBV19, the J gene TRBJ2-1; no definite D call. The CDR3 runs 14 residues. Germline CDR1 and CDR2: LNHDA and SQIVND (reference sequence). Trimming left V 3 bases short and J 6 bases short, with 12 bases between. DNA of the CDR3: TGTGCCAGTAGTATTGTAGAAGGGCTCAATGAGCAGTTCTTC. Its translation: CASSIVEGLNEQFF.

The V call is TRBV2, the J call TRBJ2-3; TRBD2 aligns across 8 bases. The CDR3 is 16 residues long. Germline loops: CDR1 SNHLY, CDR2 FYNNEI. V shed 4 bases and J 2 bases; nucleotides not matched to a gene: 8. This CDR3 reads CASSASGFLDTDTQYF. For the CDR3, the DNA is TGTGCCAGCAGTGCTAGCGGGTTTCTTGACACAGATACGCAGTATTTT.

This chain links TRBV2 with TRBJ1-6; 8 nucleotides match TRBD1. Looked up from germline, CDR1 is SNHLY and CDR2 is FYNNEI. The CDR3 is 15 residues long. The V segment lost 4 bases and the J segment 6 bases; nucleotides outside the gene matches: 5. CDR3 amino acids: CASSGQGARNSPLHF. CDR3 in DNA: TGTGCCAGCAGTGGCCAGGGGGCGCGTAATTCACCCCTCCACTTT.

In its sample, this clone was seen once. V and J are TRBV6-4 and TRBJ2-1, with unresolved D. The V end lost 1 base, the J end lost 7 bases, and 14 bases lay between the germline ends. Germline-derived CDR1 and CDR2 are MRHNA and SNTAGT. The CDR3 is made up of 15 amino acids. This chain's CDR3 is CASSDFQRGFNEQFF. The CDR3, as DNA: TGTGCCAGCAGTGACTTTCAGAGAGGATTTAATGAGCAGTTCTTC.

J is TRBJ2-7 and V is TRBV28; 7 positions agree with TRBD1. With 5 bases clipped from V and 3 bases from J, the junction kept 10 bases outside the gene matches. This CDR3 comprises 15 residues. Germline V gene sequence: CDR1 MDHEN, CDR2 SYDVKM. The CDR3: CASSTRQGSNYEQYF. The CDR3 bases are TGTGCCAGCAGTACCCGACAGGGCTCAAACTACGAGCAGTACTTC.

CDR3 protein: CASRPSTSWGDTQYF. CDR3 coding DNA: TGTGCCAGCAGGCCCTCGACTAGCTGGGGGGATACGCAGTATTTT. The chain is built from TRBV6-4 and TRBJ2-3; 7 nucleotides agree with TRBD2. CDR3 size: 15 residues. The germline CDR1 and CDR2 sequences are MRHNA and SNTAGT. The V segment lost 6 bases and the J segment 6 bases; nucleotides outside the gene matches: 12.

This chain connects TRBV15 to TRBJ2-1; tentatively, D is TRBD2 (6 bases). CDR1 is LNHNV and CDR2 is YYDKDF in the germline V gene (reference sequence). The CDR3 loop spans 18 amino acids. Trimming left V 5 bases short and J 8 bases short, with 28 bases between. CDR3 nucleotide sequence: TGTGCCACCAGCGGCCCGGGAAGCTTGGGACTGGCTTTCTATGAGCAGTTCTTC. It yields the protein CATSGPGSLGLAFYEQFF.

The J gene is TRBJ2-2, the V gene TRBV7-9; unclear D gene. Trimming pared 5 bases from V and 0 bases from J, leaving 1 base between. The CDR3 runs 12 residues. Germline V CDR1 and CDR2: SEHNR, FQNEAQ (reference sequence). CDR3 sequence (DNA): TGTGCCAGCAGCCCGAACACCGGGGAGCTGTTTTTT. Its protein product is CASSPNTGELFF.

This clone was seen a handful of times. This chain links TRBV27 with TRBJ1-6, with D uncertain. Germline V lookup: CDR1 MNHEY, CDR2 SMNVEV (reference sequence). The CDR3 consists of 13 residues. V was cut by 3 bases and J by 5 bases, with 5 bases left in between. CDR3: CASSFRNNSPLHF. CDR3 DNA sequence: TGTGCCAGCAGTTTCCGAAATAATTCACCCCTCCACTTT.

The chain couples TRBV7-9 to TRBJ2-2; TRBD1 matches 8 bases. Germline CDR1 SEHNR, CDR2 FQNEAQ (reference sequence). The CDR3 sequence is 16 residues long. Trimming removed 3 bases from V and 4 bases from J; junction bases left unmatched: 7. CDR3 DNA sequence: TGTGCCAGCAGCTTGGGGCAGGGGGCGGTCACCGGGGAGCTGTTTTTT. It yields the protein CASSLGQGAVTGELFF.

The chain couples TRBV27 to TRBJ2-3, with D uncertain. The CDR3 has 17 amino acids. Germline V lookup: CDR1 MNHEY, CDR2 SMNVEV (reference sequence). With 1 base removed from V and 0 bases from J, the gap between germline ends came to 14 bases. The CDR3 DNA is TGTGCCAGCAGTTTATTTGTGACGGGTACTAGCACAGATACGCAGTATTTT. Its translation: CASSLFVTGTSTDTQYF.